This is a list of T cell receptor beta chains from one sample in a study of PD-1 blockade in mismatch repair-deficient tumors. Profiled with immunoSEQ multiplex PCR; TCRdb holds only in-frame clones, not every one. Of around 52,000 clones in the sample, about 85% were seen once. This specimen was peripheral blood, taken around 19 weeks after starting pembrolizumab. These receptors came from an adult with mismatch repair-deficient cancer. CDR3s include the opening cysteine and the closing phenylalanine or tryptophan. The D gene is left open where the match is weak. The size field is filled for only some rows; it gives once, few, many or a size class.

>TRBJ1-1|TRBV7-2|12|-|-
CASSPLNTEAFF
TGTGCCAGCAGCCCCTTGAACACTGAAGCTTTCTTT
>TRBJ2-2|TRBV11-2|12|-|-
CASSSWGGEPFF
TGTGCCAGCAGCTCGTGGGGCGGGGAGCCGTTTTTT
>TRBJ2-6|TRBV28|18|-|TRBD1
CASKKPGQGFTGANVLTF
TGTGCCAGCAAAAAACCGGGACAGGGCTTCACTGGGGCCAACGTCCTGACTTTC
>TRBJ1-1|TRBV20-1|11|-|-
CSGREDSGAFF
TGCAGTGGTAGAGAGGACAGTGGGGCTTTCTTT
>TRBJ1-1|TRBV7-9|15|-|-
CASSPPQGLNTEAFF
TGTGCCAGCAGCCCCCCCCAGGGACTGAACACTGAAGCTTTCTTT
>TRBJ2-5|TRBV5-1|15|-|-
CASELGGWYQETQYF
TGCGCCAGCGAGCTAGGAGGCTGGTACCAAGAGACCCAGTACTTC
>TRBJ2-7|TRBV5-4|13|-|TRBD2
CASSWGGVGEQYF
TGTGCCAGCAGCTGGGGAGGGGTCGGCGAGCAGTACTTC
>TRBJ2-1|TRBV19|14|-|-
CASSRWVEGNEQFF
TGTGCCAGTAGTAGGTGGGTAGAGGGCAATGAGCAGTTCTTC
>TRBJ2-1|TRBV9|15|-|TRBD1
CASSPTTGEGNEQFF
TGTGCCAGCAGCCCAACGACAGGGGAAGGCAATGAGCAGTTCTTC
>TRBJ2-1|TRBV6-5|15|-|-
CASSYSRGTNNEQFF
TGTGCCAGCAGTTACTCTCGTGGGACCAACAATGAGCAGTTCTTC
>TRBJ2-2|TRBV7-9|15|-|-
CASSPRTMNTGELFF
TGTGCCAGCAGCCCCCGGACGATGAACACCGGGGAGCTGTTTTTT
>TRBJ1-1|TRBV15|17|-|-
CATSRDRNRAGDTEAFF
TGTGCCACCAGCAGAGATCGTAACAGGGCAGGGGACACTGAAGCTTTCTTT
>TRBJ2-7|TRBV25-1|17|-|-
CASSELGETGHSYEQYF
TGTGCCAGCAGTGAGCTTGGGGAGACGGGACACTCCTACGAGCAGTACTTC
>TRBJ2-3|TRBV23-1|16|few|TRBD1
CASSHPWDRVTDTQYF
TGCGCCAGCAGTCACCCTTGGGACAGGGTAACAGATACGCAGTATTTT
>TRBJ2-7|TRBV6-1|16|-|TRBD2
CASSVLAGINSYEQYF
TGTGCCAGCAGTGTTCTAGCGGGAATTAACTCCTACGAGCAGTACTTC
>TRBJ1-5|TRBV6-5|13|once|-
CASSEGVGQPQHF
TGTGCCAGCAGTGAAGGGGTTGGGCAGCCCCAGCATTTT
>TRBJ2-1|TRBV11-2|17|-|-
CASSLRGGNSPYNEQFF
TGTGCCAGCAGCTTAAGAGGCGGGAACAGCCCATACAATGAGCAGTTCTTC
>TRBJ1-1|TRBV19|15|-|TRBD1
CASSTRDSLWTEAFF
TGTGCCAGTAGCACACGGGACAGTTTATGGACTGAAGCTTTCTTT
>TRBJ2-1|TRBV6-1|16|-|TRBD2
CASSEKRVAGVNEQFF
TGTGCCAGCAGTGAAAAGAGGGTAGCGGGAGTAAATGAGCAGTTCTTC
>TRBJ2-1|TRBV19|16|once|TRBD2
CASSTLAGRSYNEQFF
TGTGCCAGTAGTACTCTAGCGGGAAGGTCCTACAATGAGCAGTTCTTC
>TRBJ2-6|TRBV19|17|few|TRBD2
CASMALAGNSGANVLTF
TGTGCCAGTATGGCCCTAGCGGGGAACTCTGGGGCCAACGTCCTGACTTTC
>TRBJ2-4|TRBV7-9|17|-|-
CASSLGRVGLHQNIQYF
TGTGCCAGCAGCTTAGGGAGGGTTGGACTGCACCAAAACATTCAGTACTTC
>TRBJ2-5|TRBV9|15|-|-
CASSYGPQPRETQYF
TGTGCCAGCAGCTACGGGCCCCAACCGAGAGAGACCCAGTACTTC
>TRBJ2-2|TRBV6-6|14|-|TRBD1
CASSPRGSTGELFF
TGTGCCAGCAGTCCCAGGGGGTCCACCGGGGAGCTGTTTTTT
>TRBJ2-2|TRBV7-9|16|-|TRBD2
CASSLGTSGLHGELFF
TGTGCCAGCAGCTTAGGAACTAGCGGGTTGCACGGGGAGCTGTTTTTT
>TRBJ2-7|TRBV28|16|few|TRBD2
CASSSSGTPSSYEQYF
TGTGCCAGCAGTAGTAGCGGGACGCCAAGCTCCTACGAGCAGTACTTC
>TRBJ2-5|TRBV25-1|11|-|-
CASSEEETQYF
TGTGCCAGCAGTGAAGAAGAGACCCAGTACTTC